These T cell receptor beta chains were read from a single sample in a study of cytomegalovirus exposure and HLA in healthy donors. Assay: immunoSEQ multiplex PCR; the TCRdb copy retains only in-frame clones and omits some. This sample has roughly 120,000 clones, with around nine tenths found just once. The sample consisted of PBMCs. These TCRs come from a young woman in good health and CMV-seronegative. CDR3s include the opening cysteine and the closing phenylalanine or tryptophan. Rows give clone size only sometimes, using once, few, many, or a class for an expanded clone.

v_gene: TRBV30; j_gene: TRBJ2-1; len: 11; abundance: once; CDR3aa: CACTGRGEQFF
v_gene: TRBV9; j_gene: TRBJ2-2; len: 16; abundance: .; CDR3aa: CASSVGGTGGTGELFF
v_gene: TRBV7-2; j_gene: TRBJ1-5; len: 16; abundance: .; CDR3aa: CASSLGGDSYNQPQHF
v_gene: TRBV28; j_gene: TRBJ2-7; len: 15; abundance: .; CDR3aa: CASSPTSWYTYEQYF
v_gene: TRBV7-8; j_gene: TRBJ2-7; len: 15; abundance: .; CDR3aa: CASSPYAGASYEQYF
v_gene: TRBV18; j_gene: TRBJ2-1; len: 13; abundance: .; CDR3aa: CASSHDRPNEQFF
v_gene: TRBV7-8; j_gene: TRBJ2-1; len: 15; abundance: .; CDR3aa: CASSLTGLADNEQFF
v_gene: TRBV7-2; j_gene: TRBJ2-1; len: 15; abundance: .; CDR3aa: CASSFNAGERNEQFF
v_gene: TRBV11-1; j_gene: TRBJ2-7; len: 15; abundance: once; CDR3aa: CASSFGTSGVYEQYF
v_gene: TRBV27; j_gene: TRBJ2-3; len: 15; abundance: .; CDR3aa: CASSFLTSFGDTQYF
v_gene: TRBV6-5; j_gene: TRBJ2-2; len: 16; abundance: .; CDR3aa: CASSYSATPWAGELFF
v_gene: TRBV5-6; j_gene: TRBJ2-1; len: 17; abundance: .; CDR3aa: CASSSGQGEGPGNEQFF
v_gene: TRBV6-5; j_gene: TRBJ1-2; len: 13; abundance: once; CDR3aa: CATHETGGYGYTF
v_gene: TRBV2; j_gene: TRBJ2-3; len: 20; abundance: .; CDR3aa: CASSEEGGLAGVGGTDTQYF
v_gene: TRBV6-5; j_gene: TRBJ2-5; len: 14; abundance: .; CDR3aa: CASSPPGEQETQYF
v_gene: TRBV18; j_gene: TRBJ2-5; len: 14; abundance: few; CDR3aa: CASSPDRGGETQYF
v_gene: TRBV29-1; j_gene: TRBJ1-2; len: 14; abundance: .; CDR3aa: CSVPRDRDVGGYTF
v_gene: TRBV28; j_gene: TRBJ1-1; len: 12; abundance: .; CDR3aa: CASRIQGFRAFF
v_gene: TRBV20-1; j_gene: TRBJ2-3; len: 10; abundance: .; CDR3aa: CSAGPPTQYF
v_gene: TRBV10-3; j_gene: TRBJ1-4; len: 16; abundance: .; CDR3aa: CAISEDETGNNEKLFF
v_gene: TRBV1; j_gene: TRBJ2-7; len: 13; abundance: .; CDR3aa: CTSSRGPSYEQYF
v_gene: TRBV6-5; j_gene: TRBJ1-2; len: 15; abundance: .; CDR3aa: CASSRNHRVDYGYTF
v_gene: TRBV6-5; j_gene: TRBJ2-5; len: 15; abundance: once; CDR3aa: CASSKPGTSGVPQYF
v_gene: TRBV7-2; j_gene: TRBJ2-1; len: 13; abundance: .; CDR3aa: CASSLGQNNEQFF
v_gene: TRBV11-3; j_gene: TRBJ1-1; len: 16; abundance: .; CDR3aa: CASSPGGVGMNTEAFF
v_gene: TRBV4-3; j_gene: TRBJ2-3; len: 16; abundance: .; CDR3aa: CASSQVGQGVSATQYF
v_gene: TRBV30; j_gene: TRBJ1-1; len: 11; abundance: .; CDR3aa: CAFLKNTEAFF
v_gene: TRBV9; j_gene: TRBJ2-7; len: 13; abundance: .; CDR3aa: CASSVGPIGEQYF
v_gene: TRBV30; j_gene: TRBJ1-2; len: 11; abundance: few; CDR3aa: CAWGQAYGYTF
v_gene: TRBV28; j_gene: TRBJ2-2; len: 15; abundance: once; CDR3aa: CASSFLQGYTGELFF
v_gene: TRBV6-1; j_gene: TRBJ2-3; len: 15; abundance: .; CDR3aa: CASLPQGAYPDTQYF
v_gene: TRBV13; j_gene: TRBJ2-1; len: 15; abundance: .; CDR3aa: CASSHPRDRPLEQFF
v_gene: TRBV7-9; j_gene: TRBJ1-5; len: 16; abundance: few; CDR3aa: CASSLGGGRVVQPQHF
v_gene: TRBV2; j_gene: TRBJ2-2; len: 13; abundance: .; CDR3aa: CASKAGEDGELFF
v_gene: TRBV27; j_gene: TRBJ2-1; len: 15; abundance: .; CDR3aa: CASSFRQGPYNEQFF
v_gene: TRBV2; j_gene: TRBJ2-1; len: 15; abundance: .; CDR3aa: CASSEGDSSYNEQFF
v_gene: TRBV25-1; j_gene: TRBJ1-3; len: 14; abundance: .; CDR3aa: CASSGQLSGNTIYF
v_gene: TRBV7-6; j_gene: TRBJ2-1; len: 14; abundance: .; CDR3aa: CASGTAFPYNEQFF
v_gene: TRBV6-7; j_gene: TRBJ2-7; len: 13; abundance: .; CDR3aa: CASSSCRGYEQYF
v_gene: TRBV7-2; j_gene: TRBJ1-2; len: 15; abundance: .; CDR3aa: CASSLEADGGNGYTF
v_gene: TRBV6-5; j_gene: TRBJ2-5; len: 14; abundance: .; CDR3aa: CASTTTGMEETQYF
v_gene: TRBV28; j_gene: TRBJ1-5; len: 11; abundance: .; CDR3aa: CASSWGGPQHF
v_gene: TRBV6-5; j_gene: TRBJ2-3; len: 13; abundance: .; CDR3aa: CASSYTSTDTQYF